The entry below gives a single T cell receptor beta chain sequence along with its context. Germline CDR1 MNHEY, CDR2 SMNVEV (reference sequence). The CDR3 contains 17 residues. Losses at the gene ends were 6 bases for V and 0 bases for J; bases not matched to a gene: 8. The method was immunoSEQ multiplex PCR; TCRdb's version includes in-frame clones alone and lacks a portion of them. The sample has roughly 140,000 clones, approximately 87% seen once; the top ten hold more than 3%. These data belong to a study of blood T cell repertoires in COVID-19. Sequencing was done on a sample of PBMCs or T cells enriched from blood (not recorded which). This sequence originates from a man between 50 and 59 years old in a cohort exposed to, infected with or recovered from COVID-19 (not recorded which). The chain is built from TRBV27 and TRBJ2-3; 11 nucleotides agree with TRBD2. As DNA, the CDR3 is TGTGCCAGCAGCCCCTTTGGGACTAGCGGTAGCACAGATACGCAGTATTTT. Residues: CASSPFGTSGSTDTQYF.